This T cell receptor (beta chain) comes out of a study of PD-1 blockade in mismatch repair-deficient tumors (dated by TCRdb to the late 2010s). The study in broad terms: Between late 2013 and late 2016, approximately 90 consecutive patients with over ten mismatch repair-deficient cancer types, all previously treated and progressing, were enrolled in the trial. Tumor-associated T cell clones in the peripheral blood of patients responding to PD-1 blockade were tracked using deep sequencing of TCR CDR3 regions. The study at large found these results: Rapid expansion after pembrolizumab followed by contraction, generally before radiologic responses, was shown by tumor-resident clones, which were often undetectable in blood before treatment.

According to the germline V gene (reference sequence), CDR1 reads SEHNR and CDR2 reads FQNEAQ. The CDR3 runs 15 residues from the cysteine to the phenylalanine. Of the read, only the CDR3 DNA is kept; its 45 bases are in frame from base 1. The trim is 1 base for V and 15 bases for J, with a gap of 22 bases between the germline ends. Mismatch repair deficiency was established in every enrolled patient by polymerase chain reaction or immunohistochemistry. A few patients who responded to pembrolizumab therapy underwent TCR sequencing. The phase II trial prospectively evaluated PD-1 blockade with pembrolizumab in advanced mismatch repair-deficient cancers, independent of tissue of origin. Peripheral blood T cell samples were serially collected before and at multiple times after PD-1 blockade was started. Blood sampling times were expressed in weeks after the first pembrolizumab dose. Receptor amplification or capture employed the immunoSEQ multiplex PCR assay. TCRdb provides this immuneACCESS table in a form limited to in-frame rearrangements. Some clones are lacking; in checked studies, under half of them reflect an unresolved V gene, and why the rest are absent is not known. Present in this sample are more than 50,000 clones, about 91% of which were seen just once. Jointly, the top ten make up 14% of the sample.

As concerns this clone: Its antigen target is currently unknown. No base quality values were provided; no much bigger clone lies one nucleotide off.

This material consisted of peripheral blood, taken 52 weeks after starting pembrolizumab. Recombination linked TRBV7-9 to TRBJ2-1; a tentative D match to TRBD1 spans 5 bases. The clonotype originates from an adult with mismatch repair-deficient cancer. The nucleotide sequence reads TGTGCCAGCAGCTTAGATGCCCCTTGGACAACGGGTGCGTTCTTC. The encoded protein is CASSLDAPWTTGAFF.